The 27 T cell receptor beta chains listed next were all sequenced from one sample in a study of blood T cell repertoires in COVID-19. Only in-frame clones appear in the TCRdb table, and some are missing; sequencing was by immunoSEQ multiplex PCR. Here the sample spans about 140,000 clones, over 70% being singletons. Sequencing was done on a sample of peripheral blood. The receptors were gathered from a human donor in a cohort sampled during active COVID-19.

The chain has TRBV4-3 and TRBJ2-1; D perhaps matches TRBD1 (6 bases). The CDR3 is 17 amino acids. CDR1 and CDR2 (germline): LGHNA, YSLEER. V was clipped by 0 bases and J by 9 bases, with 21 bases between them. CDR3 region: CASSQELPSTIGGEQFF. The CDR3 DNA follows: TGCGCCAGCAGCCAAGAACTTCCGTCTACAATAGGGGGTGAGCAGTTCTTC.

The gene calls are TRBV9 and TRBJ2-2, with D possibly being TRBD2 (6 bases). Trimming took off 0 bases at V and 5 bases at J, with 17 bases between the two ends. This CDR3 has 17 residues. Germline assignment: CDR1 SGDLS and CDR2 YYNGEE. The DNA for the CDR3 is TGTGCCAGCAGCGTAGACGATTATGGGACTCGGACCGGGGAGCTGTTTTTT. It is translated as CASSVDDYGTRTGELFF.

The chain joins TRBV4-3 to TRBJ2-5; 10 nucleotides match TRBD2. J was trimmed by 3 bases and V by 0 bases; bases with no gene match: 4. The germline V gene encodes CDR1 LGHNA and CDR2 YSLEER. The CDR3 length is 16 residues. CDR3 DNA: TGCGCCAGCAGCCAAGATTTCCTAGCGGGAGAAGAGACCCAGTACTTC. Translation: CASSQDFLAGEETQYF.

V is TRBV7-9 and J is TRBJ1-2, with a weak D call TRBD1 (5 bases). The CDR3 loop spans 19 amino acids. V was clipped by 4 bases and J by 3 bases, with 27 bases between them. From germline, CDR1 is SEHNR and CDR2 FQNEAQ (reference sequence). CDR3 nucleotides: TGTGCCAGCAGCTCCCCCCGGGGCGGGAACCTGGACGGATACTATGGCTACACCTTC. Residues: CASSSPRGGNLDGYYGYTF. Full variable domain (missing parts from reference TRBV7-9 and TRBJ1-2): DTGVSQNPRHKITKRGQNVTFRCDPISEHNRLYWYRQTLGQGPEFLTYFQNEAQLEKSRLLSDRFSAERPKGSFSTLEIQRTEQGDSAMYLCASSSPRGGNLDGYYGYTFGSGTRLTVV.

This chain connects TRBV5-4 to TRBJ1-2; D is undetermined. Trimming removed 4 bases at V and 0 bases at J, with 19 bases between. The CDR3 consists of 17 residues. Germline values: CDR1 SGHNT, CDR2 YYREEE (reference sequence). The CDR3 loop reads CASSPQPSRGANYGYTF. As DNA, the CDR3 is TGTGCCAGCAGCCCCCAACCATCCCGTGGAGCTAACTATGGCTACACCTTC. Full variable domain (remainder filled in from reference TRBV5-4 and TRBJ1-2): ETGVTQSPTHLIKTRGQQVTLRCSSQSGHNTVSWYQQALGQGPQFIFQYYREEENGRGNFPPRFSGLQFPNYSSELNVNALELDDSALYLCASSPQPSRGANYGYTFGSGTRLTVV.

The chain recombines TRBV12-3 or TRBV12-4 with TRBJ2-7, with TRBD1 as a possible D gene (6 bases). Trimming removed 5 bases at V and 1 base at J, with 9 bases between. The CDR3 spans 13 residues. DNA of the CDR3: TGTGCCAGCAGTACTACAGGGTCCTACGAGCAGTACGTC. It specifies CASSTTGSYEQYV.

This chain links TRBV2 with TRBJ2-7; 7 bases map to TRBD1. Looked up from germline, CDR1 is SNHLY and CDR2 is FYNNEI. This CDR3 comprises 13 residues. The ends lost 10 bases at V and 5 bases at J; junction bases unmatched: 11. The CDR3 DNA follows: TGTGCCACCATCCGGGACAGAGGAAACGAGCAGTACTTC. Its translation is CATIRDRGNEQYF.

This clone was seen a few times. This chain links TRBV29-1 with TRBJ1-2; a possible D gene is TRBD1 (6 bases). V lost 6 bases and J 3 bases, leaving 8 bases between the germline ends. Germline V gene sequence: CDR1 SQVTM, CDR2 ANQGSEA. This CDR3 contains 11 residues. CDR3 coding DNA: TGCAGCGTCACAGGGTACTATGGCTACACCTTC. Translated: CSVTGYYGYTF.

Worth noting for this clone: Relative to the germline gene, one junction end is altered; a read error may explain this. The rearrangement joins TRBV12-3 or TRBV12-4 to TRBJ2-1, with TRBD2 matching 12 bases. The CDR3 has 12 amino acids. CDR3 amino acids: CASSLAGGPRFF. The CDR3 bases are TGTGCCAGCAGTCTAGCGGGGGGGCCTCGGTTCTTC.

V gene TRBV5-1 combines with J gene TRBJ2-1; D possibly corresponds to TRBD2 (7 bases). Germline V gene sequence: CDR1 SGHRS, CDR2 YFSETQ. The CDR3 spans 16 residues. Deletions cut 1 base from V and 6 bases from J, with 17 bases between. The CDR3 sequence is CASSLYGGRGSNEQFF. CDR3 DNA: TGCGCCAGCAGCTTGTACGGGGGGCGAGGAAGCAATGAGCAGTTCTTC. Full variable domain (outside the CDR3, taken from reference TRBV5-1 and TRBJ2-1): KAGVTQTPRYLIKTRGQQVTLSCSPISGHRSVSWYQQTPGQGLQFLFEYFSETQRNKGNFPGRFSGRQFSNSRSEMNVSTLELGDSALYLCASSLYGGRGSNEQFFGPGTRLTVL.

This CDR3 is CASSLSSGGAYNEQFF. CDR3 bases: TGTGCCAGCAGCTTGAGCAGCGGGGGGGCCTACAATGAGCAGTTCTTC. The chain couples TRBV5-4 to TRBJ2-1; 10 bases fit TRBD2. The CDR3 covers 16 residues. V shed 1 base and J 2 bases; nucleotides not matched to a gene: 3. From germline, CDR1 is SGHNT and CDR2 YYREEE (reference sequence).

This sequence joins TRBV7-9 and TRBJ2-3, with 11 bases matching TRBD1. Per the germline V gene, CDR1 is SEHNR and CDR2 is FQNEAQ (reference sequence). Trimming at V came to 11 bases and at J to 4 bases, leaving 8 bases not matched to a gene. The CDR3 contains 14 residues. CDR3 residues: CAGRTGGGPDTQYF. CDR3 in DNA: TGTGCCGGAAGGACAGGGGGCGGACCAGATACGCAGTATTTT. The variable domain in full, completed from reference TRBV7-9 and TRBJ2-3, reads DTGVSQNPRHKITKRGQNVTFRCDPISEHNRLYWYRQTLGQGPEFLTYFQNEAQLEKSRLLSDRFSAERPKGSFSTLEIQRTEQGDSAMYLCAGRTGGGPDTQYFGPGTRLTVL.

The chain carries TRBV6-2 or TRBV6-3 and TRBJ2-7, with D perhaps TRBD1 (5 bases). The V and J ends lost 2 bases and 4 bases respectively, with 12 bases between them. Germline V lookup: CDR1 MNHEY, CDR2 SVGEGT. The CDR3 contains 14 residues. CDR3 coding DNA: TGTGCCAGCAGTTACAGTGACAGACAATACGAGCAGTACGTC. Translation gives CASSYSDRQYEQYV.

This chain connects TRBV30 to TRBJ2-3; D is perhaps TRBD2 (6 bases). The germline V gene has CDR1 GTSNPN and CDR2 SVGIG (reference sequence). The CDR3 loop spans 19 amino acids. V dropped 0 bases and J dropped 2 bases, with 24 bases sitting between them. The CDR3 loop is CAWSVPPFGRGGNTDTQYF. The CDR3 region has the DNA TGTGCCTGGAGTGTACCCCCCTTTGGGAGAGGCGGGAACACAGATACGCAGTATTTT.

The chain joins TRBV5-1 to TRBJ2-1, with 9 positions matching TRBD1. Germline lookup yields CDR1 SGHRS and CDR2 YFSETQ. The CDR3 totals 15 residues. With 5 bases clipped from V and 2 bases from J, the junction kept 5 bases outside the gene matches. The chain's CDR3 is CASSSTGGAYNEQFF. As DNA, the CDR3 is TGCGCCAGCAGTTCGACAGGGGGGGCCTACAATGAGCAGTTCTTC.

The table lists this clone with a few counts. The genes are TRBV10-3 and TRBJ2-5, with TRBD2 identical over 10 bases. After removal of 3 bases from V and 2 bases from J, the junction contained 6 bases not matched to a gene. This CDR3 region has 16 residues. Germline CDR1 ENHRY, CDR2 SYGVKD. In DNA, the CDR3 is TGTGCCATCAGTGACGGACTAGCGGATCTACAAGAGACCCAGTACTTC. Protein: CAISDGLADLQETQYF.

The V and J genes are TRBV19 and TRBJ1-2; 7 bases match TRBD1. CDR1 and CDR2 (germline): LNHDA, SQIVND (reference sequence). V was pared by 6 bases and J by 4 bases, with 14 bases of the junction left unmatched. The CDR3 totals 16 residues. CDR3 nucleotide sequence: TGTGCCAGTAGCTCAACGGCCAGGGGGTCTAGCTATGGCTACACCTTC. Translating it yields CASSSTARGSSYGYTF.

The rearrangement joins TRBV19 to TRBJ2-2, with D possibly matching TRBD1 (5 bases). V was clipped by 7 bases and J by 1 base, with 13 bases between them. The CDR3 runs 15 residues. The V gene's germline CDR1 is LNHDA and CDR2 SQIVND (reference sequence). The CDR3 coding sequence is TGTGCCAGTAAAATTTACACAGGGAACACCGGGGAGCTGTTTTTT. Translating it yields CASKIYTGNTGELFF.

The rearrangement links TRBV19 to TRBJ2-1; TRBD2 is a possible D gene (5 bases). Germline loops: CDR1 LNHDA, CDR2 SQIVND (reference sequence). The CDR3 is 18 amino acids. The germline V and J ends were trimmed by 7 bases and 0 bases, with 22 bases remaining between them. CDR3 sequence: CASTGRGLAKGSYNEQFF. In DNA form, the CDR3 reads TGTGCCAGTACCGGACGAGGTCTAGCTAAGGGCTCCTACAATGAGCAGTTCTTC. The whole variable domain, remainder taken from reference TRBV19 and TRBJ2-1, is DGGITQSPKYLFRKEGQNVTLSCEQNLNHDAMYWYRQDPGQGLRLIYYSQIVNDFQKGDIAEGYSVSREKKESFPLTVTSAQKNPTAFYLCASTGRGLAKGSYNEQFFGPGTRLTVL.

The genes are TRBV24-1 and TRBJ1-2; TRBD1 might be the D (5 bases). The CDR3 is made up of 13 amino acids. The germline V and J ends were trimmed by 5 bases and 4 bases, with 10 bases remaining between them. Per germline, CDR1 KGHDR and CDR2 SFDVKD. The CDR3 DNA reads as TGTGCCACCAGTGCAGGGTCTGTCTATGGCTACACCTTC. It yields the protein CATSAGSVYGYTF.

The chain carries TRBV28 and TRBJ1-6, with TRBD1 as a possible D gene (5 bases). The CDR3 totals 16 residues. Trimming cost V 5 bases and J 4 bases, with 15 bases left between them. Germline V lookup: CDR1 MDHEN, CDR2 SYDVKM. The CDR3 spells CASSRRAGNYNSPLHF. For the CDR3, the DNA is TGTGCCAGCAGTCGAAGGGCAGGGAATTATAATTCACCCCTCCACTTT.

The rearrangement links TRBV9 to TRBJ1-2; a possible D gene is TRBD1 (6 bases). The CDR3 covers 16 residues. Between the trimmed V and J ends, which lost 4 bases and 4 bases, there was a span of 20 bases. Germline V CDR1 and CDR2: SGDLS, YYNGEE. CDR3 sequence: CASSPPRQVDSYGYTF. CDR3 DNA sequence: TGTGCCAGCAGCCCCCCCAGACAGGTGGACTCCTATGGCTACACCTTC.

V and J are TRBV11-3 and TRBJ1-2; TRBD1 matches at 7 bases. There are 13 residues in the CDR3. J lost 13 bases, V lost 0 bases, and 8 bases had no gene match. The germline CDR1 and CDR2 sequences are SGHNT and YENEEA. CDR3 amino acids: CASSLEGGARVTF. CDR3 bases: TGTGCCAGCAGCTTAGAAGGGGGCGCTAGGGTCACCTTC.

This clone has more than one count but fewer than ten. The rearrangement links TRBV4-1 to TRBJ1-2, with D tentatively TRBD1 (5 bases). Trimming took 4 bases from V and 6 from J, leaving 18 bases between them. This CDR3 has 15 amino acids. Germline V CDR1 and CDR2: MGHRA, YSYEKL. In nucleotides, the CDR3 is TGCGCCAGCAGCCTACCCTTTGCAGGGCGAGATGGCTACACCTTC. Protein product: CASSLPFAGRDGYTF.

This clone was detected once. This chain links TRBV6-2 or TRBV6-3 with TRBJ1-3; the D gene is possibly TRBD1 (6 bases). The CDR3 is 19 amino acids. Germline values: CDR1 MNHEY, CDR2 SVGEGT. Trimming pared 0 bases from V and 0 bases from J, leaving 18 bases between. The CDR3 DNA reads TGTGCCAGCAGTTACTCGGCCGGACAGCCTATAAGCTCTGGAAACACCATATATTTT. Translating it yields CASSYSAGQPISSGNTIYF.

Written as DNA, the CDR3 is TGTGCCAGCAGCATCGGGGGACAGGCTGGGGCCAACGTCCTGACTTTC. This sequence encodes CASSIGGQAGANVLTF. This sequence joins TRBV5-4 and TRBJ2-6, with 8 bases that match TRBD1. The CDR3 has 16 amino acids. Germline CDR1 is SGHNT and CDR2 is YYREEE (reference sequence). J lost 2 bases, V lost 4 bases, and 5 bases had no gene match.

The CDR3 region has the DNA TGTGCCAGCTTAAGTGGGCAGGGTGACACTGAAGCTTTCTTT. Protein product: CASLSGQGDTEAFF. The gene calls are TRBV18 and TRBJ1-1, with D possibly being TRBD1 (5 bases). The germline V gene has CDR1 KGHSH and CDR2 LQKENI. CDR3 length equals 14 residues. V lost 7 bases and J 3 bases, leaving 15 bases between the germline ends.